This T cell receptor beta chain came from a study of blood T cell repertoires in COVID-19. On the study more broadly: From the United States, Italy and Spain came samples of acute and convalescent COVID-19. The cDNA or gDNA used as material had been derived from T cells, B-cell-depleted T cells, or PBMCs.

Participants reported their clinical history, and cohort assignment relied on those reports. Sequencing was performed with immunoSEQ multiplex PCR; in TCRdb, only in-frame clones are kept and a portion is missing. The data hold 150,000 to 250,000 clones, with roughly 82% observed a single time. CDR1 and CDR2 (germline): SNHLY, FYNNEI. V lost 3 bases, J lost 5 bases, and 6 bases stayed unmatched. This CDR3 is 14 amino acids long. This clonotype originated in a man in his forties who had recovered from COVID-19. The chain is built from TRBV2 and TRBJ1-1; 7 bases line up with TRBD1. The source material was PBMCs or T cells enriched from blood (not recorded which). Here the CDR3 DNA reads TGTGCCAGCAGTGACAGGGGGTGGGGGACTGAAGCTTTCTTT. It codes for CASSDRGWGTEAFF. The whole variable domain, filled in from reference TRBV2 and TRBJ1-1, reads EPEVTQTPSHQVTQMGQEVILRCVPISNHLYFYWYRQILGQKVEFLVSFYNNEISEKSEIFDDQFSVERPDGSNFTLKIRSTKLEDSAMYFCASSDRGWGTEAFFGQGTRLTVV.